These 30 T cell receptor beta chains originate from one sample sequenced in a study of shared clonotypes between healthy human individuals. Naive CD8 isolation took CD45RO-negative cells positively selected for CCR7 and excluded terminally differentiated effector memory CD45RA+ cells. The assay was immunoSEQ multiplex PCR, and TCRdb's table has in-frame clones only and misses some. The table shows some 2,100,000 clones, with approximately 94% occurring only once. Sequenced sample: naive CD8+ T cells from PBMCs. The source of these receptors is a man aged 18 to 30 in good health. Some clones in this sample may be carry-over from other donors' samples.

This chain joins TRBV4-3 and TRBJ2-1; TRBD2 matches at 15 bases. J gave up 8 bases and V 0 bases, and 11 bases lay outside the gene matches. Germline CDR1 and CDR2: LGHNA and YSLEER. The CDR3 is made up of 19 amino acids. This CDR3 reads CASSQDLIVGLAGGYEQFF. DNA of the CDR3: TGCGCCAGCAGCCAAGATTTAATAGTGGGACTAGCGGGAGGTTATGAGCAGTTCTTC.

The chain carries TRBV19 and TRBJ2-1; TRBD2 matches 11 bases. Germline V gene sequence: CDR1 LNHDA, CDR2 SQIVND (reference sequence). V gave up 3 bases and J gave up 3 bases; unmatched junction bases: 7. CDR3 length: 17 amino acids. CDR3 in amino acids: CASSMVTSGAGYNEQFF. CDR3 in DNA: TGTGCCAGTAGTATGGTGACTAGCGGGGCCGGCTACAATGAGCAGTTCTTC.

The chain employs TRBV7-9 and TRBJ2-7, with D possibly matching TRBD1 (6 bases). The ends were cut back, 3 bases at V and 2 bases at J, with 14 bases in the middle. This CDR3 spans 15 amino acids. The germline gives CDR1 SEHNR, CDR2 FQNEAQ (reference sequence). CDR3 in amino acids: CASSFTGNPTYEQYF. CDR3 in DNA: TGTGCCAGCAGCTTCACAGGGAACCCTACCTACGAGCAGTACTTC.

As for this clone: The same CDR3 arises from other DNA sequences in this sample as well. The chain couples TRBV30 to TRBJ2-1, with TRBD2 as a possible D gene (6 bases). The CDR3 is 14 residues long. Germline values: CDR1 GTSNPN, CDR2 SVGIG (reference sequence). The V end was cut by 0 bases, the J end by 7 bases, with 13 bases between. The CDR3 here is CAWSVLGGENEQFF. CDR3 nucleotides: TGTGCCTGGAGTGTACTGGGGGGTGAAAATGAGCAGTTCTTC.

CDR3 sequence reads: CASSLAVGAHTEAFF. DNA for the CDR3: TGTGCCAGCAGCTTAGCTGTCGGGGCACACACTGAAGCTTTCTTT. V gene TRBV7-9 combines with J gene TRBJ1-1; possibly TRBD1 for D (5 bases). The CDR3 extends over 15 amino acids. Germline V lookup: CDR1 SEHNR, CDR2 FQNEAQ (reference sequence). Trimming pared 0 bases from V and 3 bases from J, leaving 11 bases between.

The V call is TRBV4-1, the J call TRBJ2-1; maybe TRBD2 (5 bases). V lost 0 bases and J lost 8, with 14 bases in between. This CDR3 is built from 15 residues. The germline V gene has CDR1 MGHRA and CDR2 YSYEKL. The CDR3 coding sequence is TGCGCCAGCAGCCAAGATGGCCTAGCTTTCGATGAGCAGTTCTTC. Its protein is CASSQDGLAFDEQFF.

The CDR3 nucleotides read TGTGCCAGCAGTTTGTCTAGCGGGAGCTATGAGCAGTTCTTC. Its protein is CASSLSSGSYEQFF. The J gene is TRBJ2-1, the V gene TRBV27; 10 positions match TRBD2. V shed 3 bases, J shed 8 bases, and the junction held 4 bases outside the gene matches. Germline V CDR1 and CDR2: MNHEY, SMNVEV (reference sequence). The CDR3 sequence is 14 residues long.

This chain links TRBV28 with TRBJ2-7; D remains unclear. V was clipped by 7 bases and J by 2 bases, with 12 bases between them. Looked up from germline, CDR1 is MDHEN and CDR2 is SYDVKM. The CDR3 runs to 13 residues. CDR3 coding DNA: TGTGCCAGCACTCCCTTCGCAGCCTACGAGCAGTACTTC. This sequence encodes CASTPFAAYEQYF.

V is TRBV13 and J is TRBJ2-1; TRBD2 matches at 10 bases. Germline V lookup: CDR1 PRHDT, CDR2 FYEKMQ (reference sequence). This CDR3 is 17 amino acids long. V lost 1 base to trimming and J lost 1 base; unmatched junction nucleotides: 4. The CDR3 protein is CASSLEAGGPSYNEQFF. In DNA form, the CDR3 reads TGTGCCAGCAGCTTAGAAGCGGGAGGGCCGTCCTACAATGAGCAGTTCTTC.

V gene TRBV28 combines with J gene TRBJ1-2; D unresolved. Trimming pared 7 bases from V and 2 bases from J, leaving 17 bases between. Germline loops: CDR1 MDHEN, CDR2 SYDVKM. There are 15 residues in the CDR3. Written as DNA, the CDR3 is TGTGCCAGCATTGGTCCGAGGCTAGTCAACTATGGCTACACCTTC. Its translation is CASIGPRLVNYGYTF.

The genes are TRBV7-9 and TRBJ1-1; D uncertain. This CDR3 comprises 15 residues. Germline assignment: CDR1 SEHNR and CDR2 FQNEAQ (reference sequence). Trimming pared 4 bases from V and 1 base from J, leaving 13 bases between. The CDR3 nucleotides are TGTGCCAGCAGCTCCTATTTAGACGGGAACACTGAAGCTTTCTTT. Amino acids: CASSSYLDGNTEAFF.

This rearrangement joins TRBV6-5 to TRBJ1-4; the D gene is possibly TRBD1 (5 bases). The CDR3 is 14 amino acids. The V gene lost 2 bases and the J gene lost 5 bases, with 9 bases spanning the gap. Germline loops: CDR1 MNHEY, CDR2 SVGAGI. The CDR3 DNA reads TGTGCCAGCAGTTACGAGGAGGGGAATGAAAAACTGTTTTTT. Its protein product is CASSYEEGNEKLFF.

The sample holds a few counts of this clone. The CDR3 coding sequence is TGCAGCGTTGAAGGGGGCAGGTGGCAAGAGACCCAGTACTTC. Translating gives CSVEGGRWQETQYF. The V and J genes are TRBV29-1 and TRBJ2-5; D possibly corresponds to TRBD1 (5 bases). The germline V gene encodes CDR1 SQVTM and CDR2 ANQGSEA. V was clipped by 1 base and J by 2 bases, with 11 bases between them. The CDR3 totals 14 residues.

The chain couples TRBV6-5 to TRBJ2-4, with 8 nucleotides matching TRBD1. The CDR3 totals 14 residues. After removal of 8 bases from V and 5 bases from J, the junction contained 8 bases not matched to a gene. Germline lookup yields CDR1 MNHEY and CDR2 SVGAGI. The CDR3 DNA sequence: TGTGCCAGCTTAAAGGGACAGGCCGAAAACATTCAGTACTTC. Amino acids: CASLKGQAENIQYF.

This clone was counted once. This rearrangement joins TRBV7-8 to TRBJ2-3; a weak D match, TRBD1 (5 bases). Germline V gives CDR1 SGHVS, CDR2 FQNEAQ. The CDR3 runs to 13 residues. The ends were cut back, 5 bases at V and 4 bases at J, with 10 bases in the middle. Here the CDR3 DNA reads TGTGCCAGCAGCCCAGGGCCGGCAGATACGCAGTATTTT. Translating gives CASSPGPADTQYF.

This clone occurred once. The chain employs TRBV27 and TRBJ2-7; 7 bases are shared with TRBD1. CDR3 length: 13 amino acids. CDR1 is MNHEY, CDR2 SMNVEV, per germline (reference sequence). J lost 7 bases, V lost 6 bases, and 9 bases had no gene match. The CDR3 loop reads CASSQGTVREQYF. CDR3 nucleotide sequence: TGTGCCAGCAGCCAAGGGACAGTTAGAGAGCAGTACTTC.

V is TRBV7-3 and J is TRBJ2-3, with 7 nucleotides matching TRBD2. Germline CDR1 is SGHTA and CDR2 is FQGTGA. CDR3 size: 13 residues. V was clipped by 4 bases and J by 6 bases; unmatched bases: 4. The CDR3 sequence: CASSSLAGDTQYF. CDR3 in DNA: TGTGCCAGCAGCTCCTTAGCGGGTGATACGCAGTATTTT.

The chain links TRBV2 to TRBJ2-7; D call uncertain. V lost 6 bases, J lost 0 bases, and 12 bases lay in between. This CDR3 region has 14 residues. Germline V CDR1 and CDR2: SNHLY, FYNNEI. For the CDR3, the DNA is TGTGCCAGCAGGCGGACGTTCGGCTCCTACGAGCAGTACTTC. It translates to CASRRTFGSYEQYF.

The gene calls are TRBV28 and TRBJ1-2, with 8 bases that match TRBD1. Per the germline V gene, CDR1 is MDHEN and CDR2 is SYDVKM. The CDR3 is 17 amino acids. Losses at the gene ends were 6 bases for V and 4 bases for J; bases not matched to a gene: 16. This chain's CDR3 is CASRLRQGWGPSYGYTF. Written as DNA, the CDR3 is TGTGCCAGCAGACTCCGACAGGGGTGGGGCCCTAGCTATGGCTACACCTTC.

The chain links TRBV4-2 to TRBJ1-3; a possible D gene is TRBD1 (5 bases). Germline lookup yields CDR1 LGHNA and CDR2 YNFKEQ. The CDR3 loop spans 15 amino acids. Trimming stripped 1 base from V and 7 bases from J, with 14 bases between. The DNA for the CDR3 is TGTGCCAGCAGCCAAGTTGGGGGTTGGTCGAACACCATATATTTT. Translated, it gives CASSQVGGWSNTIYF.

The CDR3 protein is CASSLEGVSSYNEQFF. The DNA for the CDR3 is TGCGCCAGCAGCTTGGAAGGTGTGTCCTCATACAATGAGCAGTTCTTC. This rearrangement joins TRBV5-1 to TRBJ2-1, with D unresolved. The CDR3 has 16 residues. Deletions cut 0 bases from V and 4 bases from J, with 14 bases between. The germline CDR1 and CDR2 sequences are SGHRS and YFSETQ.

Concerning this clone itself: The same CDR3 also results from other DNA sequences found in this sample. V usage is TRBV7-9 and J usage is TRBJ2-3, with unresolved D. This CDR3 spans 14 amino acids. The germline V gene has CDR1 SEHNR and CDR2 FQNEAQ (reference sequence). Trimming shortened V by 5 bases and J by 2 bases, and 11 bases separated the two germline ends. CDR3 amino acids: CASSPPLATDTQYF. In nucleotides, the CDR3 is TGTGCCAGCAGCCCCCCCTTGGCCACAGATACGCAGTATTTT.

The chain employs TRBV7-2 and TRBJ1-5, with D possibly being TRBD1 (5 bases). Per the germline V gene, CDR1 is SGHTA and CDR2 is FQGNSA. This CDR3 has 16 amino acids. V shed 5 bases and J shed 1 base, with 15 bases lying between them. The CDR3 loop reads CASSAGIRGSNQPQHF. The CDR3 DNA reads TGTGCCAGCAGCGCAGGGATAAGAGGGAGCAATCAGCCCCAGCATTTT.

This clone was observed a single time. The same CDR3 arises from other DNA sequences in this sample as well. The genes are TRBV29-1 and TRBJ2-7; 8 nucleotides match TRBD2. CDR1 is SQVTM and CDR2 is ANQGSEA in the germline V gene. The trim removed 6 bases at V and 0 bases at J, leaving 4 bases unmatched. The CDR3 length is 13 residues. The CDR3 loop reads CSVTSGSSYEQYF. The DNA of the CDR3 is TGCAGCGTCACGAGCGGGAGCTCCTACGAGCAGTACTTC.

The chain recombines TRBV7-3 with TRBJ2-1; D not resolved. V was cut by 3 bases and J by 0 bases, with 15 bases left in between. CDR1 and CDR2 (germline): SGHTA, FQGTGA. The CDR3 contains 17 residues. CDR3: CASSLGYYYHSYNEQFF. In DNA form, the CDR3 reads TGTGCCAGCAGCTTGGGGTATTATTACCACTCCTACAATGAGCAGTTCTTC.

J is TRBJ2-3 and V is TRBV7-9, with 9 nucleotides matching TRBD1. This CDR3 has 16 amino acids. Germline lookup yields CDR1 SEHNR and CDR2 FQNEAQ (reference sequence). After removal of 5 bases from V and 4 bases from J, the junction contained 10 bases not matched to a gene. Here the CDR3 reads CASSGPTGGEADTQYF. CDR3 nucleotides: TGTGCCAGCAGCGGACCTACAGGGGGCGAGGCAGATACGCAGTATTTT.

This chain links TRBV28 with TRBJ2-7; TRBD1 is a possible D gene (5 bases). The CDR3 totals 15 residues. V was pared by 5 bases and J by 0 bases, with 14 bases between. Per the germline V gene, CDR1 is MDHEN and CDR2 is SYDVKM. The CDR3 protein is CASSHSGIYSYEQYF. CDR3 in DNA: TGTGCCAGCAGTCACTCAGGGATCTACTCCTACGAGCAGTACTTC.

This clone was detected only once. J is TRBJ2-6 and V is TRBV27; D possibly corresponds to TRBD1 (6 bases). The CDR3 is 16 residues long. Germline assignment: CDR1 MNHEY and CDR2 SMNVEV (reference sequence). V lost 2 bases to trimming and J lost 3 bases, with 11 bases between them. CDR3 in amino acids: CASSLVGAGGANVLTF. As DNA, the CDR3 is TGTGCCAGCAGTTTAGTGGGGGCTGGTGGGGCCAACGTCCTGACTTTC. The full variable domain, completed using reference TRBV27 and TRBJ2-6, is EAQVTQNPRYLITVTGKKLTVTCSQNMNHEYMSWYRQDPGLGLRQIYYSMNVEVTDKGDVPEGYKVSRKEKRNFPLILESPSPNQTSLYFCASSLVGAGGANVLTFGAGSRLTVL.

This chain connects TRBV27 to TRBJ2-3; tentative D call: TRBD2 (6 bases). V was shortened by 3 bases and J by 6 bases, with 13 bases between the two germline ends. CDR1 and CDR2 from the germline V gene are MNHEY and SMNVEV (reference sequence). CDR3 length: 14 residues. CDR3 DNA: TGTGCCAGCAGTTTCTCCGGGAGAGGGGATACGCAGTATTTT. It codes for CASSFSGRGDTQYF.

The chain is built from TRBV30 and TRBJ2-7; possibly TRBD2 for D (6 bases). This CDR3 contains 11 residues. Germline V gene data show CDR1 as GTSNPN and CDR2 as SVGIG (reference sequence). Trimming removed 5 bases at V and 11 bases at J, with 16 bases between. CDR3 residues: CAWDKGLEKYF. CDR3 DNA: TGTGCCTGGGATAAGGGACTTGAGAAGTACTTC. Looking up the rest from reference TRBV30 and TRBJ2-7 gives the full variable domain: SQTIHQWPATLVQPVGSPLSLECTVEGTSNPNLYWYRQAAGRGLQLLFYSVGIGQISSEVPQNLSASRPQDRQFILSSKKLLLSDSGFYLCAWDKGLEKYFGPGTRLTVT.